This T cell receptor (beta chain) was retrieved from a study of T cells in narcolepsy. Study in general: Healthy controls were enrolled alongside patients with narcolepsy type 1 or type 2. General study findings and limits: Autoreactive HCRT-specific and TRIB2-specific clonotypes were marked in same-patient CSF-versus-blood CD4+ comparisons. Autoreactive clonotypes reportedly recurred in blood of same and different patients, not controls.

TCRdb keeps only in-frame clones here, not all; method: immunoSEQ multiplex PCR. The table has under 35,000 clones, roughly nine tenths seen once. Concerning this clone: Its antigen is not known.

The CDR3 runs to 15 residues. V dropped 5 bases and J dropped 1 base, with 9 bases sitting between them. CDR1 and CDR2 from the germline V gene are SGHNT and YENEEA. This chain connects TRBV11-3 to TRBJ2-6; D may be TRBD1 (5 bases). The sequencing input was CD45RA- memory CD4+ T cells from PBMCs. The source of this sequence is a human donor with narcolepsy. CDR3 loop: CASSRTGSGANVLTF. CDR3 nucleotides: TGTGCCAGCAGCAGAACAGGTTCTGGGGCCAACGTCCTGACTTTC.